One and the same sample provided the 21 T cell receptor beta chains below, sequenced in a study of blood T cells in healthy people across ages (dated by TCRdb to the mid-2010s). Libraries were built with 5' RACE. TCRdb records Illumina HiSeq 2500 as the sequencer. A second PCR of about 7 to 12 cycles was run with a J-beta primer mix and a sample-barcoded 5' primer. TCRdb ran its own pipeline on the public reads, namely fastp trimming at Q25 and MiXCR clone calling, and kept in-frame beta chains. Here each entry gathers all rows of one CDR3 protein and keeps the most common genes and DNA. The sample table contains 2 million or so distinct CDR3 sequences; only one count was recorded for about 50% of them. The top ten hold 2.1% of the sample. The source material was blood. These receptors all stem from a woman aged 40 to 50 in good health.

This rearrangement joins TRBV10-3 to TRBJ2-7; unclear D gene. This CDR3 has 14 amino acids. Germline CDR1 reads ENHRY; CDR2 reads SYGVKD. The V end was cut by 7 bases, the J end by 9 bases, with 22 bases between. CDR3 coding DNA: TGTGCCATCAACGCTAACCCACCAAGACACCTGCAGTACTTC. Amino acid sequence: CAINANPPRHLQYF.

V usage is TRBV20-1 and J usage is TRBJ2-7; D remains ambiguous. This CDR3 has 13 residues. Trimming took off 0 bases at V and 7 bases at J, with 13 bases between the two ends. Germline CDR1 is DFQATT and CDR2 is SNEGSKA (reference sequence). The CDR3 DNA reads TGCAGTGCTAGAGATACAGTTGGGGATGAGCAGTACTTC. This encodes CSARDTVGDEQYF.

The rearrangement uses TRBV15 and TRBJ1-2, with D possibly being TRBD1 (5 bases). V lost 5 bases, J lost 4 bases, and 14 bases lay in between. The germline V gene encodes CDR1 LNHNV and CDR2 YYDKDF (reference sequence). The length of the CDR3 is 14 residues. CDR3 sequence reads: CATSPGTALYGYTF. In DNA, the CDR3 is TGTGCCACCAGCCCCGGGACGGCACTCTATGGCTACACCTTC. The full variable domain, in which reference TRBV15 and TRBJ1-2 provide the parts outside the CDR3, is DAMVIQNPRYQVTQFGKPVTLSCSQTLNHNVMYWYQQKSSQAPKLLFHYYDKDFNNEADTPDNFQSRRPNTSFCFLDIRSPGLGDTAMYLCATSPGTALYGYTFGSGTRLTVV.

The V call is TRBV25-1, the J call TRBJ2-1; tentatively, D is TRBD1 or TRBD2 (5 bases each). The germline V and J ends were trimmed by 0 bases and 14 bases, with 14 bases remaining between them. Per the germline V gene, CDR1 is MGHDK and CDR2 is SYGVNS. This CDR3 is built from 13 residues. CDR3 loop: CASSEYGSGLEFF. CDR3 DNA sequence: TGTGCCAGCAGTGAATATGGGTCGGGGCTCGAGTTCTTC.

The rearrangement joins TRBV25-1 to TRBJ2-4; D is tentatively TRBD1 or TRBD2 (5 bases each). The J call may not be correct, given that the DNA end is closer to TRBJ2-7. Germline lookup yields CDR1 MGHDK and CDR2 SYGVNS. The CDR3 consists of 13 residues. CDR3 residues: CASSGLNGGEQYF. The CDR3 bases are TGTGCCAGCAGTGGATTGAATGGGGGCGAGCAGTACTTC.

This clonotype was counted only a few times. The rearrangement links TRBV9 to TRBJ2-3; 11 bases align to TRBD2. Germline assignment: CDR1 SGDLS and CDR2 YYNGEE. This CDR3 region has 15 residues. Losses at the gene ends were 0 bases for V and 5 bases for J; bases not matched to a gene: 2. In DNA form, the CDR3 reads TGTGCCAGCAGCGTAGAAGGGACTAGCGGAGATACGCAGTATTTT. It yields the protein CASSVEGTSGDTQYF.

There are a few counts of this clonotype. The J gene is TRBJ2-1, the V gene TRBV3-1; 8 nucleotides align to TRBD2. The CDR3 has 14 amino acids. The germline V gene encodes CDR1 LGHDT and CDR2 YNNKEL (reference sequence). V was pared by 4 bases and J by 7 bases, with 6 bases of the junction left unmatched. The CDR3 loop reads CASSLGLGANEQFF. As DNA, the CDR3 is TGTGCCAGCAGCCTGGGACTAGGGGCGAATGAGCAGTTCTTC.

The chain links TRBV6-6 to TRBJ1-2; possible D gene TRBD1, 6 bases. There are 15 residues in the CDR3. Looked up from germline, CDR1 is MNHNY and CDR2 is SVGAGI (reference sequence). Between the trimmed V and J ends, which lost 0 bases and 6 bases, there was a span of 14 bases. CDR3 nucleotide sequence: TGTGCCAGCAGTTACTCGAAAGAACAGGGAGATGGCTACACCTTC. It is translated as CASSYSKEQGDGYTF.

The chain couples TRBV25-1 to TRBJ2-3; 7 bases match TRBD2. Per the germline V gene, CDR1 is MGHDK and CDR2 is SYGVNS. J lost 2 bases, V lost 1 base, and 6 bases had no gene match. The CDR3 has 16 residues. The CDR3 region is CASSEWGGLHTDTQYF. CDR3 sequence (DNA): TGTGCCAGCAGTGAATGGGGGGGACTCCACACAGATACGCAGTATTTT.

This clonotype was detected only a few times. V is TRBV29-1 and J is TRBJ2-6; 11 bases match TRBD1. J lost 1 base, V lost 6 bases, and 8 bases had no gene match. This CDR3 is 17 amino acids long. Germline loops: CDR1 SQVTM, CDR2 ANQGSEA. The CDR3 nucleotides are TGCAGCGTCGTAGGAGGGACAGGGGGGTCTGGGGCCAACGTCCTGACTTTC. Its translation: CSVVGGTGGSGANVLTF.

This clonotype was recorded a few times. The chain is built from TRBV12-3 or TRBV12-4 and TRBJ2-1; D may be TRBD2 (5 bases). Trimming left V 3 bases short and J 1 base short, with 10 bases between. This CDR3 comprises 15 residues. The CDR3 DNA sequence: TGTGCCAGCAGTTTCCGCACGGGGTCCTACAATGAGCAGTTCTTC. As protein: CASSFRTGSYNEQFF.

In this sample, this clonotype turned up a few times. V is TRBV3-1 and J is TRBJ2-4; weak D call: TRBD2 (5 bases). Trimming left V 4 bases short and J 4 bases short, with 11 bases between. Germline V CDR1 and CDR2: LGHDT, YNNKEL (reference sequence). CDR3 length: 14 amino acids. The CDR3 DNA follows: TGTGCCAGCAGCCCTACGGACTCAAAAAACATTCAGTACTTC. Translating gives CASSPTDSKNIQYF. The whole variable domain, filled in from reference TRBV3-1 and TRBJ2-4, reads DTAVSQTPKYLVTQMGNDKSIKCEQNLGHDTMYWYKQDSKKFLKIMFSYNNKELIINETVPNRFSPKSPDKAHLNLHINSLELGDSAVYFCASSPTDSKNIQYFGAGTRLSVL.

The V call is TRBV20-1, the J call TRBJ2-7; the D is unclear. Between the trimmed V and J ends, which lost 3 bases and 2 bases, there was a span of 8 bases. Looked up from germline, CDR1 is DFQATT and CDR2 is SNEGSKA (reference sequence). The CDR3 is made up of 12 amino acids. The CDR3 DNA is TGCAGTGCTAGTGGGGTAACCTACGAGCAGTACTTC. Its protein product is CSASGVTYEQYF.

CDR3 coding DNA: TGTGCCAGCAGGGTGTACCAAGAGACCCAGTACTTC. As protein: CASRVYQETQYF. This chain connects TRBV5-5 to TRBJ2-5; D is ambiguous. The CDR3 is 12 residues long. With 5 bases removed from V and 0 bases from J, the gap between germline ends came to 5 bases. Germline V gene data show CDR1 as SGHKS and CDR2 as YYEKEE (reference sequence).

The chain has TRBV4-3 and TRBJ2-2; unclear D gene. The CDR3 sequence is 14 residues long. The ends were cut back, 0 bases at V and 7 bases at J, with 9 bases in the middle. CDR1 and CDR2 (germline): LGHNA, YSLEER. The CDR3 here is CASSQDLRVGELFF. The CDR3 DNA is TGCGCCAGCAGCCAAGATCTTAGGGTCGGGGAGCTGTTTTTT.

Only a few counts were recorded for this clonotype. The CDR3 region has the DNA TGTGCCATCAGGGGAGGGGCCCCTGAGCAGTTCTTC. This sequence encodes CAIRGGAPEQFF. This chain connects TRBV10-3 to TRBJ2-1, with TRBD2 identical over 7 bases. The V gene's germline CDR1 is ENHRY and CDR2 SYGVKD. J was trimmed by 9 bases and V by 6 bases; bases with no gene match: 5. The CDR3 covers 12 residues.

The V call is TRBV7-9, the J call TRBJ2-5, with D hard to call. With 5 bases removed from V and 5 bases from J, the gap between germline ends came to 18 bases. This CDR3 has 15 residues. Germline lookup yields CDR1 SEHNR and CDR2 FQNEAQ (reference sequence). CDR3 nucleotides: TGTGCCAGCAGCGCCCCGCTCGGGTCAGAGGAGACCCAGTACTTC. Encoded protein: CASSAPLGSEETQYF.

In its sample, this clonotype was seen a few times. The chain couples TRBV20-1 to TRBJ2-1; 10 positions agree with TRBD2. Germline values: CDR1 DFQATT, CDR2 SNEGSKA (reference sequence). The V and J ends lost 5 bases and 4 bases, in that order; junction bases with no gene match: 8. The CDR3 runs 15 residues. CDR3 in amino acids: CSAASLAGFYNEQFF. The CDR3 nucleotides are TGCAGTGCTGCGTCACTAGCGGGGTTTTACAATGAGCAGTTCTTC.

This clonotype has only a few counts. The chain recombines TRBV11-2 with TRBJ1-2; D gene ambiguous. The CDR3 extends over 12 amino acids. The V gene's germline CDR1 is SGHAT and CDR2 FQNNGV. Between the trimmed V and J ends, which lost 2 bases and 3 bases, there was a span of 4 bases. The CDR3 reads CASSLSHYGYTF. DNA for the CDR3: TGTGCCAGCAGCTTATCACACTATGGCTACACCTTC.

This clonotype appeared a few times. The gene calls are TRBV5-1 and TRBJ2-3, with 8 bases aligning to TRBD1. The ends lost 3 bases at V and 5 bases at J; junction bases unmatched: 14. Germline CDR1 is SGHRS and CDR2 is YFSETQ. There are 17 residues in the CDR3. The CDR3 region has the DNA TGCGCCAGCAGCTGGACAGGGACTTCGCAATTTATAGATACGCAGTATTTT. Its translation: CASSWTGTSQFIDTQYF.

This clonotype has just a few counts. The chain combines TRBV5-1 with TRBJ2-3; a possible D gene is TRBD1 (6 bases). V was trimmed by 0 bases and J by 3 bases, leaving 11 bases between them. The CDR3 runs to 15 residues. The germline CDR1 and CDR2 sequences are SGHRS and YFSETQ. CDR3 protein: CASSLEGGQTDTQYF. CDR3 sequence (DNA): TGCGCCAGCAGCTTGGAAGGGGGTCAAACAGATACGCAGTATTTT.